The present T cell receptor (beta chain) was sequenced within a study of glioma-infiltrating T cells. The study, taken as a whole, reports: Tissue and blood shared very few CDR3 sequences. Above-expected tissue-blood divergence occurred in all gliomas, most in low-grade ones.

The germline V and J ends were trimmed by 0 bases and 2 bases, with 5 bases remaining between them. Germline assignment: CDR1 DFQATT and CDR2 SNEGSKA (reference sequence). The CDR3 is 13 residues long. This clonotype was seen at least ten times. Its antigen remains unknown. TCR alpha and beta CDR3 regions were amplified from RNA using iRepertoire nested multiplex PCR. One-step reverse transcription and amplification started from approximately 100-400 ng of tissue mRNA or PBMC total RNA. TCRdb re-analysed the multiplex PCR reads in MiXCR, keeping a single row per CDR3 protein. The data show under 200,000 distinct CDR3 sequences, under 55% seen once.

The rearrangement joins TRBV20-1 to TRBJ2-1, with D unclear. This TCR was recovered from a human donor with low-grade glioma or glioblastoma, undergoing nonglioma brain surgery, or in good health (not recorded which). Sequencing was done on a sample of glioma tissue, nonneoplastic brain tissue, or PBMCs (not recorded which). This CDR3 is CSARDQTYNEQFF. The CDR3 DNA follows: TGCAGTGCTAGAGATCAGACCTACAATGAGCAGTTCTTC.